One and the same sample provided the 17 T cell receptor beta chains below, sequenced in a study of post-analysis software for immune sequencing data. The study, taken as a whole, reports: Five TRBV segments appeared more often in patients than in controls, and TRBV5-6, TRBV5-1 and TRBV20-1 were among these.

These TCRs' antigens remain unknown. Tagging with unique molecular identifiers was a feature of the TCR beta cDNA libraries. TCRdb reanalysed the PCR reads using MiXCR and keeps one entry per CDR3 protein. This sample has roughly 600,000 distinct CDR3 sequences, with roughly 45% found just once. The sample comprised blood. These receptor sequences come from a girl aged 5-17 years with multiple sclerosis.

The V gene is TRBV12-3 or TRBV12-4, the J gene TRBJ2-7; TRBD2 aligns across 8 bases. There are 15 residues in the CDR3. Germline trimming cut 6 bases from V and 2 bases from J; bases unmatched to any gene: 9. This chain's CDR3 is CASSPGGGETYEQYF. In DNA form, the CDR3 reads TGTGCCAGCAGCCCCGGGGGGGGGGAGACCTACGAGCAGTACTTC.

This clonotype occurred a few times. This chain uses TRBV5-8 with TRBJ2-5; D gene ambiguous. The CDR3 totals 12 residues. The germline CDR1 and CDR2 sequences are SGHTS and YDEGEE. Trimming took 2 bases from V and 6 from J, leaving 8 bases between them. In nucleotides, the CDR3 is TGTGCCAGCAGCTTCGGACCACAGACCCAGTACTTC. It translates to CASSFGPQTQYF.

This rearrangement joins TRBV10-3 to TRBJ2-1, with D possibly matching TRBD2 (7 bases). The CDR3 runs 14 residues. CDR1 and CDR2 (germline): ENHRY, SYGVKD. Trimming took off 7 bases at V and 4 bases at J, with 14 bases between the two ends. CDR3 in DNA: TGTGCCATCACCGAGGGGGGGAGTTACAATGAGCAGTTCTTC. It specifies CAITEGGSYNEQFF.

The chain couples TRBV28 to TRBJ2-5, with D uncertain. There are 13 residues in the CDR3. Germline V lookup: CDR1 MDHEN, CDR2 SYDVKM. The V gene lost 6 bases and the J gene lost 5 bases, with 13 bases spanning the gap. CDR3 protein: CASSTSPTETQYF. DNA for the CDR3: TGTGCCAGCAGCACCTCGCCGACGGAGACCCAGTACTTC.

The chain joins TRBV19 to TRBJ2-4; TRBD1 might be the D (6 bases). V gave up 2 bases and J gave up 2 bases, with 7 bases separating them. The CDR3 is 14 amino acids. Germline V gene sequence: CDR1 LNHDA, CDR2 SQIVND (reference sequence). The CDR3 is CASSIQGTKNIQYF. DNA for the CDR3: TGTGCCAGTAGTATACAGGGGACCAAAAACATTCAGTACTTC.

This clonotype was seen only a few times. This chain connects TRBV4-1 to TRBJ2-1, with TRBD1 identical over 8 bases. Germline values: CDR1 MGHRA, CDR2 YSYEKL. Unmatched junction bases numbered 9, after V lost 5 bases and J lost 9 bases. This CDR3 contains 14 residues. The CDR3 reads CASSSGGPHIEQFF. As DNA, the CDR3 is TGCGCCAGCAGCTCAGGGGGCCCCCACATTGAGCAGTTCTTC.

This clonotype was detected only a few times. The V gene is TRBV7-9, the J gene TRBJ1-4; possible D gene TRBD1, 6 bases. Germline CDR1 and CDR2: SEHNR and FQNEAQ (reference sequence). Trimming took 2 bases from V and 0 from J, leaving 13 bases between them. The CDR3 totals 17 residues. The CDR3 sequence is CASSLKDSLPTNEKLFF. In DNA form, the CDR3 reads TGTGCCAGCAGCTTAAAGGACAGCCTCCCAACTAATGAAAAACTGTTTTTT.

The chain uses TRBV12-3 or TRBV12-4 and TRBJ2-1; D is undetermined. V was pared by 5 bases and J by 7 bases, with 6 bases between. This CDR3 is built from 11 residues. CDR3: CASSRVNEQFF. The DNA for the CDR3 is TGTGCCAGCAGTAGGGTGAATGAGCAGTTCTTC.

This chain uses TRBV6-6 with TRBJ1-1; 7 bases fit TRBD1. The CDR3 runs 15 residues. V was clipped by 5 bases and J by 1 base; unmatched bases: 7. Germline V CDR1 and CDR2: MNHNY, SVGAGI (reference sequence). CDR3 sequence reads: CASSPSDRQNTEAFF. CDR3 coding DNA: TGTGCCAGCAGTCCATCGGACAGGCAGAACACTGAAGCTTTCTTT.

The chain carries TRBV18 and TRBJ1-5; 7 bases are shared with TRBD1. J was trimmed by 0 bases and V by 6 bases; bases with no gene match: 14. From germline, CDR1 is KGHSH and CDR2 LQKENI. This CDR3 comprises 18 residues. The CDR3: CASSLGQAPIYSNQPQHF. CDR3 bases: TGTGCCAGCTCGCTTGGACAGGCGCCGATATATAGCAATCAGCCCCAGCATTTT.

The sample holds a few counts of this clonotype. The chain recombines TRBV6-2 or TRBV6-3 with TRBJ2-2; TRBD2 matches 9 bases. This CDR3 has 17 residues. From germline, CDR1 is MNHEY and CDR2 SVGEGT. After removal of 0 bases from V and 1 base from J, the junction contained 3 bases not matched to a gene. CDR3: CASSYSTSGLNTGELFF. CDR3 DNA sequence: TGTGCCAGCAGTTACTCGACTAGCGGACTGAACACCGGGGAGCTGTTTTTT.

This chain connects TRBV20-1 to TRBJ1-1; TRBD1 matches at 10 bases. This CDR3 comprises 14 residues. With 5 bases clipped from V and 5 bases from J, the junction kept 8 bases outside the gene matches. The V gene's germline CDR1 is DFQATT and CDR2 SNEGSKA (reference sequence). The CDR3 loop is CSASRDRGFTEAFF. CDR3 sequence (DNA): TGCAGTGCTTCCCGGGACAGGGGTTTTACTGAAGCTTTCTTT.

The rearrangement links TRBV20-1 to TRBJ2-3; D not resolved. This CDR3 region has 13 residues. Germline CDR1 DFQATT, CDR2 SNEGSKA (reference sequence). V lost 0 bases to trimming and J lost 3 bases, with 7 bases between them. The CDR3 nucleotides are TGCAGTGCTAGAGATCCGCGGACAGATACGCAGTATTTT. Translation: CSARDPRTDTQYF.

V gene TRBV6-2 or TRBV6-3 combines with J gene TRBJ2-5; D is tentatively TRBD1 or TRBD2 (6 bases each). Germline assignment: CDR1 MNHEY and CDR2 SVGEGT. CDR3 length: 13 residues. Trimming left V 10 bases short and J 2 bases short, with 14 bases between. CDR3 sequence reads: CATERGEQETQYF. CDR3 coding DNA: TGTGCCACCGAGAGGGGGGAACAAGAGACCCAGTACTTC.

The table lists this clonotype with a count of one. This chain links TRBV7-2 with TRBJ2-4; D might be TRBD1 or TRBD2, each matching 6 bases. The assigned J gene may be wrong: the sequence end matches TRBJ2-7 better. Germline-derived CDR1 and CDR2 are SGHTA and FQGNSA. This CDR3 spans 15 amino acids. The CDR3 DNA follows: TGTGCCAGCAGCTTAGGTGGGGATGGAGGGGGCGAGCAGTACTTC. It codes for CASSLGGDGGGEQYF.

This clonotype was seen a few times. The CDR3 here is CASSKGLAGAETQYF. CDR3 coding DNA: TGTGCCAGCAGCAAGGGACTAGCGGGAGCGGAGACCCAGTACTTC. The chain recombines TRBV7-2 with TRBJ2-5, with 14 bases aligning to TRBD2. The V gene's germline CDR1 is SGHTA and CDR2 FQGNSA. The trim removed 5 bases at V and 5 bases at J, leaving 4 bases unmatched. The CDR3 is made up of 15 amino acids.

Only a few counts were recorded for this clonotype. The chain employs TRBV28 and TRBJ2-2, with D possibly called TRBD1 or TRBD2 (5 bases each). Trimming stripped 7 bases from V and 4 bases from J, with 10 bases between. Germline CDR1 reads MDHEN; CDR2 reads SYDVKM. The CDR3 is 13 residues long. The chain's CDR3 is CASTRDGTGELFF. In DNA, the CDR3 is TGTGCCAGCACCCGGGACGGCACCGGGGAGCTGTTTTTT.